A single sample gave rise to the 32 T cell receptor beta chains below, sequenced in a study of blood T cell repertoires in COVID-19. Profiling relied on immunoSEQ multiplex PCR, and the TCRdb table lists in-frame clones only, not all of them. The sample contains 260,000 or so clones, about four fifths of which appear only once. Sequenced: peripheral blood. The receptors originated from a woman over 75 with COVID-19, enrolled during active disease.

The chain links TRBV6-2 or TRBV6-3 to TRBJ1-5; D is ambiguous. The CDR3 is 13 amino acids. Germline V gene sequence: CDR1 MNHEY, CDR2 SVGEGT. The V end lost 3 bases, the J end lost 5 bases, and 8 bases lay between the germline ends. As DNA, the CDR3 is TGTGCCAGCAGTTATGACACTTATCAGCCCCAGCATTTT. Its translation is CASSYDTYQPQHF.

The DNA for the CDR3 is TGCGCCAGTCAGGGGGCCAGGTTGACCAACTATGGCTACACCTTC. Its protein product is CASQGARLTNYGYTF. The J gene is TRBJ1-2, the V gene TRBV5-1, with 8 bases lining up with TRBD1. The V segment lost 8 bases and the J segment 2 bases; nucleotides outside the gene matches: 11. From germline, CDR1 is SGHRS and CDR2 YFSETQ. This CDR3 is 15 amino acids long. The entire variable domain, with the rest obtained from reference TRBV5-1 and TRBJ1-2, is as follows: KAGVTQTPRYLIKTRGQQVTLSCSPISGHRSVSWYQQTPGQGLQFLFEYFSETQRNKGNFPGRFSGRQFSNSRSEMNVSTLELGDSALYLCASQGARLTNYGYTFGSGTRLTVV.

V gene TRBV7-3 combines with J gene TRBJ2-5; D ambiguous. Trimming took off 4 bases at V and 1 base at J, with 13 bases between the two ends. The CDR3 is 15 residues long. The germline CDR1 and CDR2 sequences are SGHTA and FQGTGA. The CDR3 loop reads CASSSSPQFQETQYF. CDR3 DNA sequence: TGTGCCAGCAGCTCTTCGCCACAATTCCAAGAGACCCAGTACTTC.

In its sample, this clone was seen once. This rearrangement joins TRBV5-1 to TRBJ2-2; 13 bases map to TRBD2. The germline gives CDR1 SGHRS, CDR2 YFSETQ. With 3 bases clipped from V and 4 bases from J, the junction kept 9 bases outside the gene matches. CDR3 length: 18 residues. The CDR3 nucleotides read TGCGCCAGCAGCTCCTGGACTAGCGGGAGCCCGGGCACCGGGGAGCTGTTTTTT. Amino acid sequence: CASSSWTSGSPGTGELFF.

The chain recombines TRBV7-9 with TRBJ1-2, with D hard to call. From germline, CDR1 is SEHNR and CDR2 FQNEAQ (reference sequence). The CDR3 consists of 13 residues. Trimming removed 5 bases from V and 3 bases from J, with 10 bases in between. The CDR3 DNA follows: TGTGCCAGCAGCCCCGAGAGGGACTATGGCTACACCTTC. Encoded protein: CASSPERDYGYTF.

The chain combines TRBV10-3 with TRBJ1-2, with TRBD1 matching over 7 bases. Trimming at V came to 2 bases and at J to 0 bases, leaving 3 bases not matched to a gene. CDR1 is ENHRY, CDR2 SYGVKD, per germline. This CDR3 is 15 amino acids long. The CDR3 loop reads CAISEPQGTNYGYTF. CDR3 DNA sequence: TGTGCCATCAGTGAGCCACAGGGGACTAACTATGGCTACACCTTC.

This clone was picked up one time. This rearrangement joins TRBV24-1 to TRBJ2-3; 8 bases line up with TRBD1. V was clipped by 3 bases and J by 0 bases; unmatched bases: 10. The CDR3 runs 18 residues. Germline CDR1 and CDR2: KGHDR and SFDVKD. The CDR3 DNA follows: TGTGCCACCAGTGATCGTGGACAGGGAAGGGCCAGCACAGATACGCAGTATTTT. It codes for CATSDRGQGRASTDTQYF.

The chain uses TRBV5-1 and TRBJ1-4; no firm D call. CDR1 and CDR2 (germline): SGHRS, YFSETQ. The CDR3 is 13 residues long. With 0 bases removed from V and 4 bases from J, the gap between germline ends came to 4 bases. The CDR3 loop is CASSLGNNEKLFF. In nucleotides, the CDR3 is TGCGCCAGCAGCTTGGGTAATAATGAAAAACTGTTTTTT.

Notes on this clone: The sample contains more than one DNA sequence encoding this CDR3. The chain has TRBV7-9 and TRBJ2-5; D remains ambiguous. Per germline, CDR1 SEHNR and CDR2 FQNEAQ (reference sequence). The CDR3 spans 12 residues. V dropped 3 bases and J dropped 4 bases, with 6 bases sitting between them. The CDR3 coding sequence is TGTGCCAGCAGCTTGGCTGGAGAGACCCAGTACTTC. Protein product: CASSLAGETQYF. Supplemented by reference TRBV7-9 and TRBJ2-5, the full variable domain reads DTGVSQNPRHKITKRGQNVTFRCDPISEHNRLYWYRQTLGQGPEFLTYFQNEAQLEKSRLLSDRFSAERPKGSFSTLEIQRTEQGDSAMYLCASSLAGETQYFGPGTRLLVL.

J is TRBJ1-5 and V is TRBV18, with D possibly matching TRBD1 (6 bases). CDR1 KGHSH and CDR2 LQKENI come from the germline V gene. Between the trimmed V and J ends, which lost 2 bases and 2 bases, there was a span of 13 bases. This CDR3 has 16 amino acids. CDR3 bases: TGTGCCAGCTCACCAAGCGGGGGCGCTGGCAATCAGCCCCAGCATTTT. Amino acids: CASSPSGGAGNQPQHF.

The rearrangement links TRBV6-2 or TRBV6-3 to TRBJ1-2; D gene ambiguous. The CDR3 is 13 residues long. Trimming removed 2 bases at V and 8 bases at J, with 12 bases between. In germline, CDR1 is MNHEY, CDR2 SVGEGT. The CDR3 protein is CASSYEQPLGYTF. For the CDR3, the DNA is TGTGCCAGCAGTTACGAACAGCCATTAGGCTACACCTTC.

V gene TRBV2 combines with J gene TRBJ2-1; D is ambiguous. The CDR3 has 12 residues. Trimming removed 6 bases from V and 4 bases from J, with 7 bases in between. Per the germline V gene, CDR1 is SNHLY and CDR2 is FYNNEI. The CDR3 DNA is TGTGCCAGCAGCCCCCGGTACAATGAGCAGTTCTTC. Translated, it gives CASSPRYNEQFF. Full variable domain (missing parts from reference TRBV2 and TRBJ2-1): EPEVTQTPSHQVTQMGQEVILRCVPISNHLYFYWYRQILGQKVEFLVSFYNNEISEKSEIFDDQFSVERPDGSNFTLKIRSTKLEDSAMYFCASSPRYNEQFFGPGTRLTVL.

V is TRBV6-5 and J is TRBJ2-1; TRBD2 matches at 9 bases. Trimming cost V 7 bases and J 3 bases; bases outside gene matches: 7. The CDR3 spans 15 residues. Germline CDR1 and CDR2: MNHEY and SVGAGI. CDR3 sequence reads: CASTPGGGVYNEQFF. As DNA, the CDR3 is TGTGCCAGCACCCCTGGCGGGGGGGTCTACAATGAGCAGTTCTTC.

The gene calls are TRBV9 and TRBJ2-2; a weak D match, TRBD2 (5 bases). Germline V gene sequence: CDR1 SGDLS, CDR2 YYNGEE. V was shortened by 1 base and J by 5 bases, with 9 bases between the two germline ends. This CDR3 spans 14 amino acids. The CDR3 spells CASSVISGTGELFF. CDR3 bases: TGTGCCAGCAGCGTAATTTCGGGGACCGGGGAGCTGTTTTTT.

This clone was recorded once. This chain uses TRBV5-4 with TRBJ1-2; tentative D call: TRBD1 (6 bases). The CDR3 is 14 amino acids. V was cut by 3 bases and J by 3 bases, with 12 bases left in between. Germline V gene lookup returns CDR1 SGHNT and CDR2 YYREEE (reference sequence). This chain's CDR3 is CASSYRGGDYGYTF. The CDR3, as DNA: TGTGCCAGCAGCTACCGCGGGGGCGACTATGGCTACACCTTC.

The rearrangement links TRBV7-8 to TRBJ1-5; the match to TRBD1 covers 9 bases. J lost 6 bases, V lost 2 bases, and 5 bases had no gene match. The CDR3 is made up of 15 amino acids. The germline gives CDR1 SGHVS, CDR2 FQNEAQ. This CDR3 is CASSLRTGVGQPQHF. The DNA for the CDR3 is TGTGCCAGCAGCTTAAGGACAGGGGTGGGTCAGCCCCAGCATTTT. Looking up the rest from reference TRBV7-8 and TRBJ1-5 gives the full variable domain: GAGVSQSPRYKVAKRGQDVALRCDPISGHVSLFWYQQALGQGPEFLTYFQNEAQLDKSGLPSDRFFAERPEGSVSTLKIQRTQQEDSAVYLCASSLRTGVGQPQHFGDGTRLSIL.

The chain links TRBV6-1 to TRBJ2-1; the match to TRBD2 covers 8 bases. CDR3 size: 16 residues. Trimming cost V 4 bases and J 2 bases; bases outside gene matches: 7. CDR1 and CDR2 from the germline V gene are MNHNS and SASEGT. CDR3 sequence: CASSGGVAGPYNEQFF. CDR3 nucleotide sequence: TGTGCCAGCAGTGGCGGGGTAGCGGGGCCCTACAATGAGCAGTTCTTC.

The rearrangement links TRBV10-3 to TRBJ1-1; the match to TRBD1 covers 10 bases. CDR3 length equals 15 residues. The germline CDR1 and CDR2 sequences are ENHRY and SYGVKD. Trimming cost V 9 bases and J 1 base; bases outside gene matches: 8. The CDR3 loop reads CAIGDRGRANTEAFF. The CDR3 nucleotides read TGTGCCATAGGAGACAGGGGGCGAGCGAACACTGAAGCTTTCTTT.

The rearrangement links TRBV7-3 to TRBJ2-3, with 11 bases lining up with TRBD2. The CDR3 consists of 15 residues. The germline V gene has CDR1 SGHTA and CDR2 FQGTGA. The junction had 3 bases not matched to a gene; V was cut back by 1 base and J by 6 bases. The CDR3 sequence is CASSLIAGGTDTQYF. The CDR3 DNA reads TGTGCCAGCAGCTTAATAGCGGGGGGGACTGATACGCAGTATTTT.

The V gene is TRBV7-2, the J gene TRBJ2-7; D gene ambiguous. CDR3 size: 15 residues. V was trimmed by 2 bases and J by 5 bases, leaving 16 bases between them. CDR1 is SGHTA, CDR2 FQGNSA, per germline. The CDR3 region is CASSLSAAVTHEQYF. The CDR3 nucleotides are TGTGCCAGCAGCTTATCGGCGGCAGTGACCCACGAGCAGTACTTC.

The J gene is TRBJ2-1, the V gene TRBV7-6, with 12 bases fitting TRBD2. The CDR3 has 18 amino acids. Germline CDR1 is SGHVS and CDR2 is FNYEAQ. V dropped 0 bases and J dropped 3; count of bases not matched to a gene: 6. CDR3 coding DNA: TGTGCCAGCAGCTTAGCGTCCGGACTAGCGGGATTCTACAATGAGCAGTTCTTC. Translating it yields CASSLASGLAGFYNEQFF. The variable domain in full, completed from reference TRBV7-6 and TRBJ2-1, reads GAGVSQSPRYKVTKRGQDVALRCDPISGHVSLYWYRQALGQGPEFLTYFNYEAQQDKSGLPNDRFSAERPEGSISTLTIQRTEQRDSAMYRCASSLASGLAGFYNEQFFGPGTRLTVL.

The chain recombines TRBV6-2 or TRBV6-3 with TRBJ1-5, with TRBD1 matching over 7 bases. Unmatched junction bases numbered 7, after V lost 5 bases and J lost 3 bases. Looked up from germline, CDR1 is MNHEY and CDR2 is SVGEGT. This CDR3 has 15 amino acids. CDR3 sequence (DNA): TGTGCCAGCAGTCGGACCGGGACAGTCAATCAGCCCCAGCATTTT. Protein product: CASSRTGTVNQPQHF.

The chain joins TRBV23-1 to TRBJ1-1, with TRBD1 as a possible D gene (5 bases). TRBV23-1 qualifies as an ORF whose function is uncertain. The CDR3 is 14 residues long. V lost 8 bases, J lost 3 bases, and 16 bases lay in between. CDR3 sequence reads: CASWPGGVDTEAFF. The CDR3 coding sequence is TGCGCCAGCTGGCCGGGAGGGGTGGACACTGAAGCTTTCTTT.

The chain is built from TRBV18 and TRBJ2-5; 7 positions agree with TRBD1. Germline V lookup: CDR1 KGHSH, CDR2 LQKENI. Germline trimming cut 8 bases from V and 5 bases from J; bases unmatched to any gene: 2. This CDR3 contains 11 residues. Written as DNA, the CDR3 is TGTGCCAGCGAGGGGGCTGAGACCCAGTACTTC. It specifies CASEGAETQYF.

This clone was recorded only once. The V and J genes are TRBV18 and TRBJ1-1; tentatively, D is TRBD1 (6 bases). This CDR3 is 14 amino acids long. CDR1 is KGHSH, CDR2 LQKENI, per germline. Trimming pared 5 bases from V and 4 bases from J, leaving 14 bases between. In nucleotides, the CDR3 is TGTGCCAGCTCATCACAGGGAGGCGGCACTGAAGCTTTCTTT. Translated: CASSSQGGGTEAFF.

In its sample, this clone was seen many times. This sample also contains other DNA sequences that code for the same CDR3. V and J are TRBV2 and TRBJ1-6, with a weak D call TRBD1 (5 bases). CDR3 length: 13 residues. Germline CDR1 SNHLY, CDR2 FYNNEI. Trimming cost V 7 bases and J 7 bases, with 11 bases left between them. The CDR3 spells CASKGQGNSPLHF. The CDR3 coding sequence is TGTGCCAGCAAGGGCCAGGGAAATTCACCCCTCCACTTT.

This chain links TRBV19 with TRBJ1-2; 9 bases align to TRBD1. The CDR3 is 16 residues long. Germline V CDR1 and CDR2: LNHDA, SQIVND (reference sequence). J lost 7 bases, V lost 0 bases, and 9 bases had no gene match. CDR3 region: CASSIEPGQGRSGYTF. The CDR3 DNA sequence: TGTGCCAGTAGTATAGAACCGGGACAGGGTAGATCTGGCTACACCTTC. Full variable domain (remainder filled in from reference TRBV19 and TRBJ1-2): DGGITQSPKYLFRKEGQNVTLSCEQNLNHDAMYWYRQDPGQGLRLIYYSQIVNDFQKGDIAEGYSVSREKKESFPLTVTSAQKNPTAFYLCASSIEPGQGRSGYTFGSGTRLTVV.

V usage is TRBV9 and J usage is TRBJ1-1; D is possibly TRBD1 (5 bases). The CDR3 sequence is 15 residues long. Germline V lookup: CDR1 SGDLS, CDR2 YYNGEE. V lost 0 bases, J lost 0 bases, and 9 bases lay in between. The CDR3 is CASSVGDRVNTEAFF. CDR3 coding DNA: TGTGCCAGCAGCGTAGGCGACAGAGTGAACACTGAAGCTTTCTTT.

The rearrangement joins TRBV7-2 to TRBJ1-5; TRBD1 is a possible D gene (6 bases). CDR3 length: 15 residues. Germline CDR1 and CDR2: SGHTA and FQGNSA. Trimming pared 1 base from V and 7 bases from J, leaving 14 bases between. This chain's CDR3 is CASSLGIAGEQPQHF. As DNA, the CDR3 is TGTGCCAGCAGCTTAGGGATCGCAGGGGAACAGCCCCAGCATTTT. The full variable domain, completed using reference TRBV7-2 and TRBJ1-5, is GAGVSQSPSNKVTEKGKDVELRCDPISGHTALYWYRQSLGQGLEFLIYFQGNSAPDKSGLPSDRFSAERTGGSVSTLTIQRTQQEDSAVYLCASSLGIAGEQPQHFGDGTRLSIL.

The chain recombines TRBV10-3 with TRBJ2-7, with 13 bases identical to TRBD2. This CDR3 has 16 residues. Germline V gene data show CDR1 as ENHRY and CDR2 as SYGVKD. V lost 0 bases to trimming and J lost 7 bases; unmatched junction nucleotides: 6. The CDR3 DNA reads as TGTGCCATCAGTGAGTCGGGACTAGCGGGACTCGGGGAGCAGTACTTC. Translated, it gives CAISESGLAGLGEQYF.

This chain links TRBV27 with TRBJ2-2, with 7 bases identical to TRBD2. J gave up 5 bases and V 6 bases, and 6 bases lay outside the gene matches. Germline V gives CDR1 MNHEY, CDR2 SMNVEV (reference sequence). The CDR3 is 14 residues long. Here the CDR3 reads CASSQRRGTGELFF. In DNA form, the CDR3 reads TGTGCCAGCAGCCAGCGGCGGGGGACCGGGGAGCTGTTTTTT.

V gene TRBV6-5 combines with J gene TRBJ2-1; 13 bases fit TRBD2. The CDR3 extends over 16 amino acids. The germline V gene encodes CDR1 MNHEY and CDR2 SVGAGI. Trimming cost V 4 bases and J 7 bases; bases outside gene matches: 7. The chain's CDR3 is CASSSRLAGGRNEQFF. CDR3 coding DNA: TGTGCCAGCAGTTCACGACTAGCGGGGGGAAGGAATGAGCAGTTCTTC.